The source of this T cell receptor (beta chain) is a study of CXCR3-negative and CXCR3-positive naive CD8 T cells. Study-level findings and limits: Greater hydrophobicity was found in TRB CDR3s of CXCR3-positive naive cells than of CXCR3-negative naive cells. Naive subsets were similarly diverse, while memory CD8+ repertoires were much less diverse. Post-cryopreservation CXCR3 expression was partly diminished, and the bulk of assays employed fresh PBMCs.

Each CD8+ T cell subset was flow-sorted in triplicate. Every sort contained 300,000 cells. Concerning this clonotype itself: Its antigen is as yet unknown.

TRB cDNA libraries were made by UMI-labeled 5' RACE. Following a re-call of the 5' RACE reads, TCRdb has one entry per CDR3 protein and lacks DNA. The sample yields tens of thousands of distinct CDR3 sequences, of which the top ten take up roughly 0.59%. CDR1 is SGHRS and CDR2 is YFSETQ in the germline V gene. CDR3 size: 13 residues. This TCR was sampled from a human donor in good health. Some clones in this sample may be carry-over from other donors' samples. The rearrangement joins TRBV5-1 to TRBJ2-1; with no DNA, the TCRdb D assignment of TRBD1 cannot be verified. Sequenced: naive CXCR3+ CD8+ T cells from blood. Subset meaning: CD45RO-CCR7+CD27+CD95- naive CD8+ T cells expressing CXCR3 (TNR3+). CDR3 residues: CAQGDGYLNEQFF.